The 27 T cell receptor beta chains presented below share a single source sample, sequenced in a study of blood T cells in healthy people across ages. Together with a sample-barcoded 5' primer, a J-beta primer mix was included in a second PCR lasting roughly 6 to 12 cycles. TCRdb called the 5' RACE reads again in MiXCR, with one record for every CDR3 protein. Here the sample spans over a million distinct CDR3 sequences, 35% to 50% being singletons. The sequencing input was blood. These receptors were obtained from a woman aged 60-70 years in good health.

This clonotype came up a few times. V usage is TRBV5-1 and J usage is TRBJ2-3, with D possibly being TRBD1 (5 bases). The CDR3 is 16 residues long. Germline V gives CDR1 SGHRS, CDR2 YFSETQ. The ends were cut back, 0 bases at V and 2 bases at J, with 13 bases in the middle. The CDR3 nucleotides read TGCGCCAGCAGCTTGGAAGGACAACTCCCCACAGATACGCAGTATTTT. The encoded protein is CASSLEGQLPTDTQYF.

In its sample, this clonotype was seen a few times. The V gene is TRBV5-1, the J gene TRBJ2-3; D is perhaps TRBD2 (6 bases). CDR3 length: 17 residues. CDR1 is SGHRS, CDR2 YFSETQ, per germline. The V end was cut by 0 bases, the J end by 0 bases, with 14 bases between. In DNA form, the CDR3 reads TGCGCCAGCAGCTTGGCCTGGGACGGGGGTAGCACAGATACGCAGTATTTT. Translation: CASSLAWDGGSTDTQYF.

The chain is built from TRBV27 and TRBJ2-4, with 7 bases aligning to TRBD2. Germline values: CDR1 MNHEY, CDR2 SMNVEV (reference sequence). The trim removed 5 bases at V and 1 base at J, leaving 11 bases unmatched. The CDR3 loop spans 17 amino acids. Written as DNA, the CDR3 is TGTGCCAGCAGTCCCAGGACTAGTCCCCTCGCCAAAAACATTCAGTACTTC. It encodes CASSPRTSPLAKNIQYF.

This clonotype was observed a handful of times. The chain carries TRBV20-1 and TRBJ2-7; 11 nucleotides line up with TRBD2. CDR3 length: 19 amino acids. From germline, CDR1 is DFQATT and CDR2 SNEGSKA (reference sequence). The junction had 17 bases not matched to a gene; V was cut back by 3 bases and J by 1 base. The CDR3 DNA follows: TGCAGTGCTAGCCCCGATATCACTAGCGGGAGAAGGTGGTCCTACGAGCAGTACTTC. Protein product: CSASPDITSGRRWSYEQYF.

This clonotype has more than one count but fewer than ten. The J gene is TRBJ2-5, the V gene TRBV6-5, with 9 bases that match TRBD2. The J call could be wrong; TRBJ2-7 is a better fit for the DNA end. The CDR3 is 19 amino acids. Germline-derived CDR1 and CDR2 are MNHEY and SVGAGI. The CDR3 loop reads CASSYSPAFRSAGGNEQYF. In DNA form, the CDR3 reads TGTGCCAGCAGTTACTCGCCCGCGTTTCGGTCTGCGGGAGGGAACGAGCAGTACTTC.

This clonotype has a handful of counts. V and J are TRBV10-3 and TRBJ1-1; tentatively, D is TRBD1 (6 bases). Germline loops: CDR1 ENHRY, CDR2 SYGVKD. V was trimmed by 7 bases and J by 7 bases, leaving 19 bases between them. CDR3 length: 14 amino acids. CDR3 loop: CAININREEGEAFF. In DNA form, the CDR3 reads TGTGCCATCAACATAAACAGGGAAGAAGGTGAAGCTTTCTTT.

In its sample, this clonotype was seen many times. This sequence joins TRBV7-2 and TRBJ2-7, with 7 bases aligning to TRBD2. This CDR3 is 14 amino acids long. The V and J ends lost 6 bases and 2 bases, in that order; junction bases with no gene match: 7. Looked up from germline, CDR1 is SGHTA and CDR2 is FQGNSA. The CDR3 loop is CASSEAGWPYEQYF. The CDR3 DNA reads TGTGCCAGCAGTGAAGCGGGATGGCCCTACGAGCAGTACTTC.

The gene calls are TRBV3-1 and TRBJ2-1; 15 bases are shared with TRBD2. This CDR3 spans 16 amino acids. Looked up from germline, CDR1 is LGHDT and CDR2 is YNNKEL (reference sequence). Trimming cost V 3 bases and J 7 bases; bases outside gene matches: 4. CDR3 sequence reads: CASSQTGTSGRNEQFF. The CDR3 DNA is TGTGCCAGCAGCCAGACCGGGACTAGCGGGAGGAATGAGCAGTTCTTC.

The CDR3 coding sequence is TGTGCCAGCAGCTTAGCGTCCAGGGCTCGCAATCAGCCCCAGCATTTT. It encodes CASSLASRARNQPQHF. The chain is built from TRBV7-2 and TRBJ1-5, with D possibly matching TRBD1 (5 bases). The CDR3 runs 16 residues. Trimming stripped 0 bases from V and 2 bases from J, with 11 bases between. Germline values: CDR1 SGHTA, CDR2 FQGNSA.

This clonotype was detected only a few times. The V call is TRBV12-3 or TRBV12-4, the J call TRBJ2-1; 7 bases fit TRBD2. Trimming took 3 bases from V and 4 from J; bases not matched to a gene: 6. The CDR3 totals 15 residues. Here the CDR3 DNA reads TGTGCCAGCAGTTTTATCGGAGCGGGATACAATGAGCAGTTCTTC. It encodes CASSFIGAGYNEQFF.

This clonotype has a handful of counts. This chain joins TRBV27 and TRBJ2-7; 7 bases line up with TRBD1. Unmatched junction bases numbered 3, after V lost 3 bases and J lost 1 base. This CDR3 region has 14 residues. Germline V lookup: CDR1 MNHEY, CDR2 SMNVEV (reference sequence). CDR3 residues: CASSLTGLSYEQYF. The CDR3, as DNA: TGTGCCAGCAGTTTGACAGGGTTATCCTACGAGCAGTACTTC.

The chain employs TRBV20-1 and TRBJ2-5, with 10 positions matching TRBD2. CDR3 length equals 14 residues. Per germline, CDR1 DFQATT and CDR2 SNEGSKA (reference sequence). J was trimmed by 5 bases and V by 3 bases; bases with no gene match: 6. In DNA form, the CDR3 reads TGCAGTGCTAGCCCGGGACTAGCGCGTGAGACCCAGTACTTC. It encodes CSASPGLARETQYF.

On this clonotype: A much larger clone lies one base from this, so it may be a read error. J is TRBJ2-6 and V is TRBV20-1; D is unresolved. The CDR3 loop spans 11 amino acids. The germline V gene has CDR1 DFQATT and CDR2 SNEGSKA (reference sequence). CDR3 nucleotide sequence: TGCAGGGCCTCCTGGGCCAACGTCCTGACTTTC. Translating it yields CRASWANVLTF.

V usage is TRBV3-1 and J usage is TRBJ2-1, with D possibly called TRBD1 or TRBD2 (6 bases each). From germline, CDR1 is LGHDT and CDR2 YNNKEL (reference sequence). CDR3 length equals 15 residues. V gave up 1 base and J gave up 8 bases, with 15 bases separating them. CDR3 nucleotides: TGTGCCAGCAGCCAAGGCACAGGGAGGTGGGATGAGCAGTTCTTC. This translates into CASSQGTGRWDEQFF.

V usage is TRBV5-6 and J usage is TRBJ2-7; TRBD1 might be the D (6 bases). The CDR3 length is 16 residues. V lost 4 bases, J lost 2 bases, and 19 bases lay in between. From germline, CDR1 is SGHDT and CDR2 YYEEEE. CDR3 DNA sequence: TGTGCCAGCAGCCATTCAGGGGACCCACCCACCTACGAGCAGTACTTC. This gives the protein CASSHSGDPPTYEQYF.

The J gene is TRBJ2-4, the V gene TRBV5-1; tentatively, D is TRBD2 (6 bases). The DNA end is more similar to TRBJ2-7, so the J call may be wrong. Germline V lookup: CDR1 SGHRS, CDR2 YFSETQ. The CDR3 loop spans 16 amino acids. CDR3: CASSSGPTSSTYEQYF. CDR3 in DNA: TGCGCCAGCAGCTCGGGTCCGACTAGTTCCACCTACGAGCAGTACTTC.

This chain uses TRBV6-5 with TRBJ2-1, with D possibly TRBD2 on 7 matching bases. CDR1 MNHEY and CDR2 SVGAGI come from the germline V gene. The V and J ends lost 7 bases and 9 bases respectively, with 22 bases between them. The CDR3 length is 15 residues. The CDR3 reads CASIPIRGRVSEQFF. In DNA, the CDR3 is TGTGCCAGCATCCCCATTAGGGGGAGGGTTAGTGAGCAGTTCTTC.

This chain joins TRBV5-6 and TRBJ2-3; TRBD1 or TRBD2 may be the D gene (5 bases each). The V end lost 4 bases, the J end lost 0 bases, and 12 bases lay between the germline ends. CDR1 SGHDT and CDR2 YYEEEE come from the germline V gene. This CDR3 has 15 amino acids. CDR3 in DNA: TGTGCCAGCAGCACGGGACCCACAAGCACAGATACGCAGTATTTT. It codes for CASSTGPTSTDTQYF.

The rearrangement joins TRBV29-1 to TRBJ2-2, with D tentatively TRBD1 (6 bases). The CDR3 sequence is 14 residues long. The germline V and J ends were trimmed by 7 bases and 3 bases, with 15 bases remaining between them. Germline CDR1 and CDR2: SQVTM and ANQGSEA. In nucleotides, the CDR3 is TGCAGCGGGCACAGGGTTACGGACACCGGGGAGCTGTTTTTT. Its protein is CSGHRVTDTGELFF.

The chain joins TRBV12-3 or TRBV12-4 to TRBJ1-4, with TRBD1 as a possible D gene (6 bases). Trimming pared 4 bases from V and 8 bases from J, leaving 11 bases between. The CDR3 length is 13 residues. Here the CDR3 reads CASSWGAFEKLFF. In DNA, the CDR3 is TGTGCCAGCAGTTGGGGGGCTTTCGAAAAACTGTTTTTT.

The chain uses TRBV9 and TRBJ1-1, with no clear D. Germline V gene data show CDR1 as SGDLS and CDR2 as YYNGEE. Trimming took off 1 base at V and 5 bases at J, with 12 bases between the two ends. The CDR3 contains 14 residues. The CDR3 bases are TGTGCCAGCAGCGTATCTCCCTACGGGACTGAAGCTTTCTTT. Translating gives CASSVSPYGTEAFF.

The chain is built from TRBV27 and TRBJ1-5; TRBD1 aligns across 11 bases. The germline V gene encodes CDR1 MNHEY and CDR2 SMNVEV (reference sequence). The CDR3 runs to 17 residues. The V gene end was trimmed by 3 bases and the J gene end by 3 bases; junction bases not matched to a gene: 7. Written as DNA, the CDR3 is TGTGCCAGCAGTTTTAGGGGACAGGGGGTCCTCAATCAGCCCCAGCATTTT. As protein: CASSFRGQGVLNQPQHF.

J is TRBJ2-3 and V is TRBV5-1; D is undetermined. This CDR3 is built from 14 residues. CDR1 and CDR2 (germline): SGHRS, YFSETQ. V shed 0 bases and J shed 2 bases, with 7 bases lying between them. CDR3 amino acids: CASSLDSNTDTQYF. As DNA, the CDR3 is TGCGCCAGCAGCTTGGATTCCAACACAGATACGCAGTATTTT.

This clonotype was found once. This may be a read error, as it is one base from a much larger clone. This chain joins TRBV29-1 and TRBJ2-7; TRBD1 aligns across 8 bases. The CDR3 extends over 14 amino acids. Germline V CDR1 and CDR2: SQVTM, ANQGSEA. Unmatched junction bases numbered 8, after V lost 4 bases and J lost 3 bases. CDR3 in DNA: TGCAGCGTTGGCAGGACAGGGTCTAACTACGAGCAGTACTTC. Its protein is CSVGRTGSNYEQYF.

The V and J genes are TRBV24-1 and TRBJ2-1; D not certain. In germline, CDR1 is KGHDR, CDR2 SFDVKD. Trimming left V 3 bases short and J 7 bases short, with 15 bases between. CDR3 length: 15 residues. CDR3 sequence (DNA): TGTGCCACCAGTGATACCGAGACTGGGCGGAATGAGCAGTTCTTC. Translated: CATSDTETGRNEQFF.

This clonotype was recorded a few times. CDR3 amino acids: CASSVGPTGRTTDTQYF. The CDR3 region has the DNA TGTGCCAGCAGCGTAGGCCCGACAGGCCGAACAACAGATACGCAGTATTTT. The J gene is TRBJ2-3, the V gene TRBV9, with TRBD1 as a possible D gene (6 bases). Between the trimmed V and J ends, which lost 0 bases and 3 bases, there was a span of 17 bases. Germline loops: CDR1 SGDLS, CDR2 YYNGEE. The CDR3 totals 17 residues.

This clonotype has only a few counts. This chain links TRBV15 with TRBJ2-1, with 8 positions matching TRBD1. The J segment lost 5 bases and the V segment lost 4 bases, leaving 7 bases of the junction unmatched. The CDR3 is 15 residues long. Germline CDR1 reads LNHNV; CDR2 reads YYDKDF (reference sequence). CDR3 in DNA: TGTGCCACCAGCACCCGACAGGGGATGGACAATGAGCAGTTCTTC. Translation gives CATSTRQGMDNEQFF.